This T cell receptor (beta chain) was sequenced in a study of blood T cell repertoires in COVID-19. Germline V CDR1 and CDR2: SGDLS, YYNGEE. The length of the CDR3 is 15 residues. Trimming stripped 0 bases from V and 3 bases from J, with 9 bases between. Sequenced by immunoSEQ multiplex PCR; TCRdb stores in-frame clones only, minus some. The table has about 170,000 clones, about 86% seen once. Sequencing was carried out using peripheral blood. This chain uses TRBV9 with TRBJ2-2; D remains unclear. The clonotype was recovered from a man between 18 and 29 years old with active or convalescent COVID-19. This CDR3 reads CASSVARSDTGELFF. The CDR3 nucleotides read TGTGCCAGCAGCGTAGCTAGGAGTGACACCGGGGAGCTGTTTTTT.